This TCR beta chain was sequenced during a study of PD-1 and CTLA-4 blockade in melanoma (TCRdb year 2021). About the full investigation: In patients with melanoma, the researchers looked at the effects of CTLA-4 blockade versus PD-1 blockade on the CD8 T cell response that was melanoma-reactive.

In the case of this clone: The antigen it recognizes is unknown. No much larger clone is present one base from it, and per-base qualities are unavailable.

Trimming leaves V shorter by 6 bases and J shorter by 0 bases, with the junction holding 5 bases beyond the gene matches. The cysteine opens and the phenylalanine closes a CDR3 of 14 amino acids. CDR3 DNA only is kept here, 42 bases in frame from base 1. The germline V gene (reference sequence) specifies LNHNV as CDR1 and YYDKDF as CDR2. Libraries came from the immunoSEQ multiplex PCR assay. Held by TCRdb, this immuneACCESS table contains in-frame sequences only and omits some clones. Under half of the omission traces to an unresolved V gene where checked; the cause of the rest is unknown. Recorded for this sample are tens of thousands of clones; about 87% of them occurred a single time. 7.8% of the sample rests with the top ten.

The TCR sequence derives from a human donor with melanoma. This specimen was CD8+ T cells from peripheral blood, taken before anti-PD-1 treatment. The chain is made from TRBV15 and TRBJ2-7, with TRBD1 identical over 7 junction bases. The sequenced DNA is TGTGCCACCAGTCCCCGGGACAGCTCCTACGAGCAGTACTTC. The encoded protein is CATSPRDSSYEQYF. With the rest looked up from the reference TRBV15 and TRBJ2-7 genes rather than sequenced, the full variable domain is DAMVIQNPRYQVTQFGKPVTLSCSQTLNHNVMYWYQQKSSQAPKLLFHYYDKDFNNEADTPDNFQSRRPNTSFCFLDIRSPGLGDTAMYLCATSPRDSSYEQYFGPGTRLTVT.